The clone carrying this TCR beta chain turned up a few times. Its target is not known. Trimming removed 5 bases from V and 7 bases from J; junction bases left unmatched: 6. The CDR3 extends over 14 amino acids. CDR1 is SNHLY and CDR2 is FYNNEI in the germline V gene. The source of the sample is a study of early stage breast cancer tumors. About the study: Invasive lobular carcinomas made up about 30% of the 12 ER+/PR+/HER2- tumors.

Profiled with immunoSEQ multiplex PCR; TCRdb holds only in-frame clones, not every one. The sample includes 1,500 to 2,000 clones, around 79% of them seen just once. Often about 90-330 mg of normal breast tissue was needed for DNA. General study findings and limits: In about 85% of the 16 patients, blood comparison separated tumor from normal breast.

This TCR was recovered from a person aged 65 to 79 with breast cancer. The chain joins TRBV2 to TRBJ1-5; 9 nucleotides agree with TRBD1. The sequenced material came from normal breast tissue next to the tumor. The CDR3 sequence: CASSPTGGGQPQHF. The CDR3 region has the DNA TGTGCCAGCAGTCCAACAGGGGGCGGACAGCCCCAGCATTTT. The full variable domain, its missing parts supplied by reference TRBV2 and TRBJ1-5, is EPEVTQTPSHQVTQMGQEVILRCVPISNHLYFYWYRQILGQKVEFLVSFYNNEISEKSEIFDDQFSVERPDGSNFTLKIRSTKLEDSAMYFCASSPTGGGQPQHFGDGTRLSIL.